This entry is about one T cell receptor (beta chain). Deletions cut 8 bases from V and 6 bases from J, with 17 bases between. The CDR3 extends over 14 amino acids. Germline lookup yields CDR1 LGHDT and CDR2 YNNKEL (reference sequence). Sequencing was performed with immunoSEQ multiplex PCR; in TCRdb, only in-frame clones are kept and a portion is missing. There are 200,000 to 300,000 clones in the sample; almost 85% occur only once, and 1.5% to 2% lies in the top ten. This sample stems from a study of blood T cell repertoires in COVID-19. This receptor was obtained from a woman older than 75 with acute or convalescent COVID-19. V usage is TRBV3-1 (or the pseudogene TRBV3-2) and J usage is TRBJ2-1; maybe TRBD2 (6 bases). Sequenced input: peripheral blood. The CDR3 bases are TGTGCCAGCGGGGTCCAGCGGGCCAGCAATGAGCAGTTCTTC. This encodes CASGVQRASNEQFF.